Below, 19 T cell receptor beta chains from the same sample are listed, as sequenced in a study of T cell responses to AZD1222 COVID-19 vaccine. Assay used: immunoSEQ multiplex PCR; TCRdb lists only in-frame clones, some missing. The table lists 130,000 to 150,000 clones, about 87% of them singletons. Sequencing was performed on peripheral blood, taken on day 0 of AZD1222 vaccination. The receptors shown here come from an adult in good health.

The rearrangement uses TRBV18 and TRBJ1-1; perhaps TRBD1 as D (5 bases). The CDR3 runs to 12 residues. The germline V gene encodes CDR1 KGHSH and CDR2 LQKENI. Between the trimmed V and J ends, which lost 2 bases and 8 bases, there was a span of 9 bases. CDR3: CASSPGAIEAFF. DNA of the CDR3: TGTGCCAGCTCACCAGGGGCGATAGAAGCTTTCTTT.

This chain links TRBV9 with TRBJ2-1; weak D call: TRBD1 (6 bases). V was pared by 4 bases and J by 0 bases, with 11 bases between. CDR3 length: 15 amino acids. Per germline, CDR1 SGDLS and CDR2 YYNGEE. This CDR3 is CASSPLGGSYNEQFF. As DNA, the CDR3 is TGTGCCAGCAGCCCTTTAGGGGGCTCCTACAATGAGCAGTTCTTC.

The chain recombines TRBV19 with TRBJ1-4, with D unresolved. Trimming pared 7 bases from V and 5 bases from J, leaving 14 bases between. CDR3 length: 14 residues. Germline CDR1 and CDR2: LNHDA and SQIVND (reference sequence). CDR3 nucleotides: TGTGCCAGTACGGATAGGACCTTAAATGAAAAACTGTTTTTT. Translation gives CASTDRTLNEKLFF.

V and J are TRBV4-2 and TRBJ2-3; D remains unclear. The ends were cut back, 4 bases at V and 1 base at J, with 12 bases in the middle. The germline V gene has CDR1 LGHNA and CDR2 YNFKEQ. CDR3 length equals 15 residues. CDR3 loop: CASSLRSLGTDTQYF. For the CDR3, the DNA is TGTGCCAGCAGCCTGAGATCTCTCGGCACAGATACGCAGTATTTT.

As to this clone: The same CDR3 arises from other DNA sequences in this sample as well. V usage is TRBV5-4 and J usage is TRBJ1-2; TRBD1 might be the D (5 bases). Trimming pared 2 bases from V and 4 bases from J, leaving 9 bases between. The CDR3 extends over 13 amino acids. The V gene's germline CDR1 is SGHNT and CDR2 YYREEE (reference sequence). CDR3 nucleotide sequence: TGTGCCAGCAGCTTACCGGGGGGCTATGGCTACACCTTC. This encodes CASSLPGGYGYTF.

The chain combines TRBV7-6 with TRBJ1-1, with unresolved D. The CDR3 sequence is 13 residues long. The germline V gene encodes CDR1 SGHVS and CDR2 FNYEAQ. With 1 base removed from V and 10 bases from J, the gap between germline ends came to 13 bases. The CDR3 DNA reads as TGTGCCAGCAGCTTAGGGACCACCGGTGGAGCTTTCTTT. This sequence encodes CASSLGTTGGAFF.

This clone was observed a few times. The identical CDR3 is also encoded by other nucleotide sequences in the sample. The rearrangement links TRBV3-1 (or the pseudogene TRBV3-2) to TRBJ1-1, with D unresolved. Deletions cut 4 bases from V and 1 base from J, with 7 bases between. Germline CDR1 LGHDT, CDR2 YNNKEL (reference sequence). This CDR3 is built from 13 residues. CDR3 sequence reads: CASSRSENTEAFF. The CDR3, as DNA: TGTGCCAGCAGCCGTTCGGAGAACACTGAAGCTTTCTTT.

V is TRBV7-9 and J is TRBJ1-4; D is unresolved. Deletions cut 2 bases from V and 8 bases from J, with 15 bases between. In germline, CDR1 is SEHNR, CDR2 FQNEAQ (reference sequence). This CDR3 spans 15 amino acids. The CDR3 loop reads CASSLFLAGGEKLFF. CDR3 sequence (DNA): TGTGCCAGCAGCTTATTTTTGGCAGGCGGAGAAAAACTGTTTTTT. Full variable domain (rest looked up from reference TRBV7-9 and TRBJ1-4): DTGVSQNPRHKITKRGQNVTFRCDPISEHNRLYWYRQTLGQGPEFLTYFQNEAQLEKSRLLSDRFSAERPKGSFSTLEIQRTEQGDSAMYLCASSLFLAGGEKLFFGSGTQLSVL.

As DNA, the CDR3 is TGCGCCAGCAGCCAAGATTTGGGGGCTAGGGCTTTCTTT. Encoded protein: CASSQDLGARAFF. The genes are TRBV4-3 and TRBJ1-1, with D maybe TRBD1 (6 bases). CDR3 length: 13 amino acids. Trimming stripped 0 bases from V and 11 bases from J, with 13 bases between. In germline, CDR1 is LGHNA, CDR2 YSLEER.

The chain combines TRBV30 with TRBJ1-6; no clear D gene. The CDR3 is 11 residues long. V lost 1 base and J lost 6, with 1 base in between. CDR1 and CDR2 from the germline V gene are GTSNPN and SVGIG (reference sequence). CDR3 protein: CAWSGNSPLHF. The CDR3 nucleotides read TGTGCCTGGAGTGGTAATTCACCCCTCCACTTT.

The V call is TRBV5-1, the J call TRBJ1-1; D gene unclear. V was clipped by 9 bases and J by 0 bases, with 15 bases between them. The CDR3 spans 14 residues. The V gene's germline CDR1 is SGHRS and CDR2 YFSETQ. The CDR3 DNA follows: TGCGCCACTTCGGCGGGTGGAATGAACACTGAAGCTTTCTTT. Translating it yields CATSAGGMNTEAFF.

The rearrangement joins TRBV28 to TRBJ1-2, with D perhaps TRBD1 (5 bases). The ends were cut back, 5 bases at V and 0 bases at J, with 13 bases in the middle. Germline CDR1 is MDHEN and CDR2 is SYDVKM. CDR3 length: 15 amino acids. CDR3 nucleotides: TGTGCCAGCAGTAGCTCAGGGACCCCTAACTATGGCTACACCTTC. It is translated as CASSSSGTPNYGYTF.

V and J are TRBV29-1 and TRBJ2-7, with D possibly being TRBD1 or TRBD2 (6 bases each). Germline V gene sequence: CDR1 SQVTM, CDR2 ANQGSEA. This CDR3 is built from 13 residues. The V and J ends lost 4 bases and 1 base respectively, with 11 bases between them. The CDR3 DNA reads TGCAGCGTTGCGGGGGCCCCATCCTACGAGCAGTACTTC. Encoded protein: CSVAGAPSYEQYF.

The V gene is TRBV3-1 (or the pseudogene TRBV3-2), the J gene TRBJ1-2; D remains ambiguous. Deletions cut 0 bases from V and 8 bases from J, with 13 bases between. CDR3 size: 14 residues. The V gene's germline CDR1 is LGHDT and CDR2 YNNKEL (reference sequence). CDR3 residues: CASSQDRMAKGYTF. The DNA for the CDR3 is TGTGCCAGCAGCCAAGATCGCATGGCCAAGGGCTACACCTTC.

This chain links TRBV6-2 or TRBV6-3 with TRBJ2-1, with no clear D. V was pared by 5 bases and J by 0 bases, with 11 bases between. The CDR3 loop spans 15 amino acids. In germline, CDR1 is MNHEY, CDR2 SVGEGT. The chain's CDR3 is CASSGTWSSYNEQFF. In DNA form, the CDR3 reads TGTGCCAGCAGTGGAACTTGGAGCTCCTACAATGAGCAGTTCTTC.

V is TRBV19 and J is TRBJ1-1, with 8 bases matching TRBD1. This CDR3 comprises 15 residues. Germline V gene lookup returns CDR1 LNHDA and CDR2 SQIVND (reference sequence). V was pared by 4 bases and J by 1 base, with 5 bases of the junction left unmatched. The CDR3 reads CASSTSGGRNTEAFF. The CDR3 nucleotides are TGTGCCAGTAGTACCTCAGGGGGCAGGAACACTGAAGCTTTCTTT.

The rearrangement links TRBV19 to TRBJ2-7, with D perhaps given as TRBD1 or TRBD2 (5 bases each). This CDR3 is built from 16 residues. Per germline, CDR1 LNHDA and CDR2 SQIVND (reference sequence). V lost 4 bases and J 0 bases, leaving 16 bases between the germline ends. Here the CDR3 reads CASSRSRGPASYEQYF. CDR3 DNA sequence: TGTGCCAGTAGTAGGTCTAGGGGACCGGCCTCCTACGAGCAGTACTTC.

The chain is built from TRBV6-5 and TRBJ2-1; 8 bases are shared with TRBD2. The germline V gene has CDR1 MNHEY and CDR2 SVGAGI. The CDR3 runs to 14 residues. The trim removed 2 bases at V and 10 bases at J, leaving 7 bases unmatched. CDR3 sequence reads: CASSYASPGGEQFF. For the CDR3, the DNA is TGTGCCAGCAGTTACGCCAGCCCGGGGGGGGAGCAGTTCTTC.

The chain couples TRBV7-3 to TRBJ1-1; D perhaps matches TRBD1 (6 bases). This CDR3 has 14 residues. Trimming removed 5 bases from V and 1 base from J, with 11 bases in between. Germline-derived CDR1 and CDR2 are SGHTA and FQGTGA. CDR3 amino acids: CASSARGENTEAFF. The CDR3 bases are TGTGCCAGCAGCGCCAGGGGTGAGAACACTGAAGCTTTCTTT.